This TCR beta chain was documented in a study of shared clonotypes between healthy human individuals. Across the study: The study used three CD4 naive, three CD4 memory, two CD8 naive and one CD8 memory plate per donor.

Per germline, CDR1 SGHTA and CDR2 FQGNSA. There are 16 residues in the CDR3. The junction had 8 bases not matched to a gene; V was cut back by 1 base and J by 6 bases. Each replicate PCR on the sorted subsets used 200 to 250 ng DNA (around 31,000 T cell genomes). Measured with immunoSEQ multiplex PCR; TCRdb has only the in-frame clones, and not every one. The sample lists roughly 2,300,000 clones, around 93% occurring once. The authors divided CD4+ cells into CD45RA+ naive and CD45RA-negative memory subsets. The study's findings and limits: The authors sampled blood alone, and tissue repertoires likely differ.

A remark on this clone: Antigen specificity is unknown.

The sample taken for sequencing was naive CD4+ T cells from PBMCs. The subset denotes: CD45RA+ positively selected. The origin of this receptor is a man between 18 and 35 years old in good health. Some clones in this sample may be carry-over from other donors' samples. This sequence joins TRBV7-2 and TRBJ1-2; 10 nucleotides line up with TRBD1. The CDR3 sequence: CASSLDRGQGSHGYTF. The CDR3 DNA reads as TGTGCCAGCAGCTTAGATCGGGGACAGGGGAGCCATGGCTACACCTTC.